These 17 T cell receptor beta chains came from one sample sequenced in a study of blood T cell repertoires in COVID-19. Profiling relied on immunoSEQ multiplex PCR, and the TCRdb table lists in-frame clones only, not all of them. The sample lists tens of thousands of clones; roughly 84% were seen once. Material for sequencing was peripheral blood. Source of these receptors: a man older than 75 with acute or convalescent COVID-19.

The chain has TRBV6-1 and TRBJ1-5, with D unclear. V lost 1 base and J 1 base, leaving 17 bases between the germline ends. The CDR3 runs to 18 residues. The germline gives CDR1 MNHNS, CDR2 SASEGT. In nucleotides, the CDR3 is TGTGCCAGCAGTGAAGTTTATAAGCTCCTAAAGAGCAATCAGCCCCAGCATTTT. Its protein product is CASSEVYKLLKSNQPQHF.

The genes are TRBV9 and TRBJ2-1; 8 nucleotides match TRBD1. V trimming: 4 bases; J trimming: 4 bases; junction bases outside the gene matches: 7. This CDR3 has 15 residues. From germline, CDR1 is SGDLS and CDR2 YYNGEE. CDR3 sequence: CASSPTGEPYNEQFF. CDR3 DNA sequence: TGTGCCAGCAGCCCGACAGGGGAACCTTACAATGAGCAGTTCTTC. The full variable domain, completed using reference TRBV9 and TRBJ2-1, is DSGVTQTPKHLITATGQRVTLRCSPRSGDLSVYWYQQSLDQGLQFLIQYYNGEERAKGNILERFSAQQFPDLHSELNLSSLELGDSALYFCASSPTGEPYNEQFFGPGTRLTVL.

The V call is TRBV5-5, the J call TRBJ1-2; no definite D call. This CDR3 has 15 residues. V lost 1 base, J lost 2 bases, and 12 bases lay in between. Germline CDR1 reads SGHKS; CDR2 reads YYEKEE (reference sequence). CDR3 region: CASSLWQEENYGYTF. CDR3 DNA: TGTGCCAGCAGCTTGTGGCAGGAGGAAAACTATGGCTACACCTTC.

This chain connects TRBV20-1 to TRBJ1-2; maybe TRBD1 (6 bases). Per the germline V gene, CDR1 is DFQATT and CDR2 is SNEGSKA (reference sequence). Trimming removed 3 bases from V and 2 bases from J, with 13 bases in between. The CDR3 length is 14 residues. The CDR3 here is CSASWGQGNYGYTF. The DNA for the CDR3 is TGCAGTGCTAGTTGGGGGCAGGGAAACTATGGCTACACCTTC.

J is TRBJ1-1 and V is TRBV5-6; tentative D call: TRBD1 (6 bases). There are 17 residues in the CDR3. Germline V gene data show CDR1 as SGHDT and CDR2 as YYEEEE. V was shortened by 0 bases and J by 0 bases, with 15 bases between the two germline ends. DNA of the CDR3: TGTGCCAGCAGCTTGGCCACCATTCAGGGGCTGAACACTGAAGCTTTCTTT. As protein: CASSLATIQGLNTEAFF.

V usage is TRBV15 and J usage is TRBJ2-5, with 8 bases identical to TRBD1. The CDR3 has 16 residues. CDR1 and CDR2 from the germline V gene are LNHNV and YYDKDF (reference sequence). V was clipped by 0 bases and J by 3 bases; unmatched bases: 6. This CDR3 reads CATSRDRQGAKETQYF. CDR3 in DNA: TGTGCCACCAGCAGAGATCGGCAGGGGGCAAAAGAGACCCAGTACTTC.

This chain connects TRBV19 to TRBJ1-2, with 7 nucleotides matching TRBD1. J was trimmed by 4 bases and V by 2 bases; bases with no gene match: 7. CDR1 is LNHDA, CDR2 SQIVND, per germline (reference sequence). CDR3 length equals 15 residues. In DNA form, the CDR3 reads TGTGCCAGTAGTATATCCTCCGACAGGGCCTATGGCTACACCTTC. It specifies CASSISSDRAYGYTF.

J is TRBJ1-1 and V is TRBV6-5, with D perhaps TRBD1 (6 bases). The V gene lost 0 bases and the J gene lost 7 bases, with 12 bases spanning the gap. CDR1 is MNHEY and CDR2 is SVGAGI in the germline V gene. This CDR3 comprises 14 residues. The CDR3 here is CASSYSRGAGEAFF. The CDR3 DNA sequence: TGTGCCAGCAGTTACTCCCGGGGGGCTGGTGAAGCTTTCTTT.

J is TRBJ2-3 and V is TRBV3-1 (or the pseudogene TRBV3-2), with TRBD2 as a possible D gene (7 bases). V was trimmed by 3 bases and J by 4 bases, leaving 17 bases between them. This CDR3 region has 16 residues. Per germline, CDR1 LGHDT and CDR2 YNNKEL (reference sequence). The CDR3 nucleotides are TGTGCCAGCAGCCAGAATCCGGGGGGCCTCTCAGATACGCAGTATTTT. The encoded protein is CASSQNPGGLSDTQYF.

The chain employs TRBV7-2 and TRBJ2-2; a possible D gene is TRBD1 (5 bases). The CDR3 runs to 14 residues. Germline values: CDR1 SGHTA, CDR2 FQGNSA. Trimming removed 1 base at V and 5 bases at J, with 8 bases between. The CDR3 loop is CASSLVAGTGELFF. DNA for the CDR3: TGTGCCAGCAGCTTAGTAGCAGGGACCGGGGAGCTGTTTTTT.

This chain uses TRBV6-6 with TRBJ1-5; 9 bases fit TRBD1. Germline loops: CDR1 MNHNY, CDR2 SVGAGI (reference sequence). This CDR3 is built from 16 residues. V trimming: 7 bases; J trimming: 6 bases; junction bases outside the gene matches: 13. CDR3 protein: CASTDTGTGIRQPQHF. In DNA, the CDR3 is TGTGCCAGCACCGACACCGGGACAGGGATTCGTCAGCCCCAGCATTTT.

This chain links TRBV27 with TRBJ1-2, with D perhaps TRBD1 (6 bases). Trimming shortened V by 5 bases and J by 4 bases, and 14 bases separated the two germline ends. The CDR3 is made up of 14 amino acids. In germline, CDR1 is MNHEY, CDR2 SMNVEV (reference sequence). CDR3 bases: TGTGCCAGCAGTACAAGGACAGTTACCTATGGCTACACCTTC. This encodes CASSTRTVTYGYTF.

The chain links TRBV5-1 to TRBJ1-6; 8 bases align to TRBD1. The trim removed 4 bases at V and 8 bases at J, leaving 8 bases unmatched. CDR3 length: 15 residues. Germline-derived CDR1 and CDR2 are SGHRS and YFSETQ. The CDR3 bases are TGCGCCAGCAGCCAGCGCGGACAGGGCGATTCACCCCTCCACTTT. As protein: CASSQRGQGDSPLHF.

This clone was recorded a few times. The CDR3 sequence: CASSLGQGYSPLHF. DNA of the CDR3: TGTGCCAGCAGTTTGGGACAGGGGTATTCACCCCTCCACTTT. The rearrangement joins TRBV6-5 to TRBJ1-6; TRBD1 aligns across 10 bases. This CDR3 is 14 amino acids long. Unmatched junction bases numbered 2, after V lost 4 bases and J lost 8 bases. Germline assignment: CDR1 MNHEY and CDR2 SVGAGI.

The count of this clone is one. The V call is TRBV4-2, the J call TRBJ1-6; 10 bases align to TRBD1. In germline, CDR1 is LGHNA, CDR2 YNFKEQ. With 1 base clipped from V and 10 bases from J, the junction kept 4 bases outside the gene matches. CDR3 size: 15 residues. CDR3: CASSQAGTGVSPLHF. CDR3 coding DNA: TGTGCCAGCAGCCAAGCGGGGACAGGGGTCTCACCCCTCCACTTT.

This sequence joins TRBV18 and TRBJ1-1; D remains unclear. The CDR3 has 15 residues. Germline CDR1 and CDR2: KGHSH and LQKENI. V lost 3 bases, J lost 0 bases, and 11 bases lay in between. In nucleotides, the CDR3 is TGTGCCAGCTCACCCGCCCGAGGGTTGAACACTGAAGCTTTCTTT. It codes for CASSPARGLNTEAFF.

This clone showed up just a few times. J is TRBJ1-3 and V is TRBV6-5, with D hard to call. The CDR3 sequence is 14 residues long. Trimming shortened V by 2 bases and J by 6 bases, and 11 bases separated the two germline ends. Germline assignment: CDR1 MNHEY and CDR2 SVGAGI. This CDR3 is CASSYEGRANTIYF. Written as DNA, the CDR3 is TGTGCCAGCAGTTACGAGGGTCGTGCAAACACCATATATTTT.